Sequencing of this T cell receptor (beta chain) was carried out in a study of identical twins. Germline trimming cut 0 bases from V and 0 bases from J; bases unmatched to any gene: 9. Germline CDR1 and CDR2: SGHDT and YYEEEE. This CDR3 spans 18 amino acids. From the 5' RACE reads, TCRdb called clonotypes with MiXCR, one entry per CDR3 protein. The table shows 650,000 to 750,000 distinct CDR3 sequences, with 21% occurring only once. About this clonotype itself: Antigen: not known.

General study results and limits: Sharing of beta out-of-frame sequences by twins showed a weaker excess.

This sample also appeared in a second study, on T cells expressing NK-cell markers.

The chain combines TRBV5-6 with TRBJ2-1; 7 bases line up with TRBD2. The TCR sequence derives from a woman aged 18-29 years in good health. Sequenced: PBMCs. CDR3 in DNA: TGTGCCAGCAGCTTGGCCAGGCTAGCGGTAAGCTCCTACAATGAGCAGTTCTTC. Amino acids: CASSLARLAVSSYNEQFF.